This paragraph covers one T cell receptor beta chain sequence. Its specificity is unknown. The CDR3 has 15 amino acids. V dropped 5 bases and J dropped 0 bases, with 11 bases sitting between them. Germline values: CDR1 SGHRS, CDR2 YFSETQ. These data come from a study of T cells in localized non-small cell lung cancer. Overall study results and limits: T cell clonality was highest in uninvolved adjacent lung, above tumor.

Produced via immunoSEQ multiplex PCR; TCRdb's table is partial and in-frame only. The profile covers over 45,000 clones, with around three quarters appearing a single time and about 15% taken by the ten largest. V is TRBV5-1 and J is TRBJ1-4; D gene unclear. This sample comprised peripheral blood, obtained before any cancer treatment. The TCR comes from a man between 35 and 75 years old with stage I squamous cell lung carcinoma. The CDR3 DNA reads as TGCGCCAGCAGACCTACCACCTCAACTAATGAAAAACTGTTTTTT. Its translation is CASRPTTSTNEKLFF.